Presented here are 5 T cell receptor beta chains from one specimen sequenced in a study of blood T cell repertoires in COVID-19. Sequencing used immunoSEQ multiplex PCR; TCRdb keeps in-frame clones, though not all of them. The sample yields fewer than 400,000 clones, 70% to 90% seen once. The sequenced sample was peripheral blood. These receptors were taken from a human donor in a cohort sampled during active COVID-19.

The genes are TRBV30 and TRBJ2-5; D unresolved. Trimming shortened V by 3 bases and J by 0 bases, and 5 bases separated the two germline ends. This CDR3 has 12 residues. Germline V gene lookup returns CDR1 GTSNPN and CDR2 SVGIG (reference sequence). The CDR3 is CAWSRYQETQYF. CDR3 bases: TGTGCCTGGAGCCGTTACCAAGAGACCCAGTACTTC.

The CDR3 DNA reads as TGCGCCAGCAGCTTGGTAGGTCTGGAGGCGGGGGGGCTCGCAGATACGCAGTATTTT. It yields the protein CASSLVGLEAGGLADTQYF. The chain links TRBV5-1 to TRBJ2-3; 9 bases are a match to TRBD2. Germline V gene data show CDR1 as SGHRS and CDR2 as YFSETQ. After removal of 0 bases from V and 4 bases from J, the junction contained 15 bases not matched to a gene. The CDR3 is made up of 19 amino acids.

The chain is built from TRBV3-1 (or the pseudogene TRBV3-2) and TRBJ2-7, with D possibly being TRBD2 (5 bases). The germline V gene has CDR1 LGHDT and CDR2 YNNKEL (reference sequence). Trimming shortened V by 4 bases and J by 2 bases, and 21 bases separated the two germline ends. The CDR3 sequence is 17 residues long. The CDR3 protein is CASSRRTGLGSPYEQYF. The CDR3 DNA sequence: TGTGCCAGCAGCCGACGAACCGGACTGGGATCCCCCTACGAGCAGTACTTC.

V gene TRBV19 combines with J gene TRBJ2-1; tentatively, D is TRBD2 (7 bases). Per the germline V gene, CDR1 is LNHDA and CDR2 is SQIVND (reference sequence). The length of the CDR3 is 17 residues. Trimming cost V 7 bases and J 5 bases, with 24 bases left between them. The CDR3 nucleotides read TGTGCCAGTACCTCCCTAGGGGGTCGGGGGGCACACAATGAGCAGTTCTTC. It codes for CASTSLGGRGAHNEQFF.

This clone was detected only a few times. The chain joins TRBV4-1 to TRBJ2-7, with 7 bases matching TRBD2. V lost 4 bases and J lost 3; bases outside the gene matches: 6. This CDR3 is 14 amino acids long. Germline lookup yields CDR1 MGHRA and CDR2 YSYEKL. The CDR3 sequence: CASSPGAGVYEQYF. The CDR3 region has the DNA TGCGCCAGCAGCCCCGGGGCGGGAGTCTACGAGCAGTACTTC.